This T cell receptor (beta chain) originates from a study of radiation and T cells in renal cell carcinoma. Findings and limits, study-wide: In blood, top tumor clones expanded by 2 weeks, shrinking by 4.

This CDR3 has 11 residues. Germline V gene sequence: CDR1 DFQATT, CDR2 SNEGSKA (reference sequence). As to this clone: The antigen is unknown. One end of the junction does not line up with germline, which may come from a read error.

Sequenced by immunoSEQ multiplex PCR; TCRdb stores in-frame clones only, minus some. The table lists 120,000 to 150,000 clones, 65% to 90% of them singletons. Noted time point: blood 4 weeks post-SBRT, at nephrectomy. Treatment of the sample: 15 Gy SBRT to primary tumor, nephrectomy 4 weeks later. Nephrectomy followed 15 Gy stereotactic body radiation by 4 weeks. The patient's renal cell carcinoma had clear cell pathology. This TCR was sampled from a woman aged 45-65 years with renal cell carcinoma. The sequenced sample was blood, obtained from a patient whose treatment included radiotherapy and nephrectomy. The V gene is TRBV20-1, the J gene TRBJ2-7; no definite D call. The CDR3 here is CSARDTPFSFF. The CDR3 DNA reads TGCAGTGCTAGAGATACCCCGTTCTCTTTTTTC.